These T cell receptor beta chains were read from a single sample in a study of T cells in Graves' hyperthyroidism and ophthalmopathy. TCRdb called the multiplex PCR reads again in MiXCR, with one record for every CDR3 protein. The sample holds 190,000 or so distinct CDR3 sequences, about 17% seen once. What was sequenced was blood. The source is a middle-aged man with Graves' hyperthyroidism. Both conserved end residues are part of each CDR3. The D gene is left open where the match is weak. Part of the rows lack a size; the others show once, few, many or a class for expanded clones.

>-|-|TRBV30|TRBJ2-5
TGTGCCTGGAGAGTTTTTCGGGGTTTGGCAGAGACCCAGTACTTC
CAWRVFRGLAETQYF
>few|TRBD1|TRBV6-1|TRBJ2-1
TGTGCCAGCCAGACAGGGATATCGTCCAATGAGCAGTTCTTC
CASQTGISSNEQFF
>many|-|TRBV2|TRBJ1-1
TGTGCCAGCCCGGCAGACCTGAACACTGAAGCTTTCTTT
CASPADLNTEAFF
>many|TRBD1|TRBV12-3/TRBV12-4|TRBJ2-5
TGTGCCAGCAGTTTGAACAGGGGGCAAGAGACCCAGTACTTC
CASSLNRGQETQYF
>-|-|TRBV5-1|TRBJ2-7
TGCGCCAGCAGCTCTGGGACCGGCTACGAGCAGTACTTC
CASSSGTGYEQYF
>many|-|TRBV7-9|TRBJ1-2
TGTGCCAGCAGCCTCCTGGGGGATCGTGGCCTAGGCTACACCTTC
CASSLLGDRGLGYTF
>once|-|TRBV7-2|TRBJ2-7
TGTGCCAGCAGCTTTAGCGGTACCTCCTACGAGCAGTACTTC
CASSFSGTSYEQYF
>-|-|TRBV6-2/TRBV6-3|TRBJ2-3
TGTGCCAGCAGTTCCTCGAGGGGGGGGAGCACAGATACGCAGTATTTT
CASSSSRGGSTDTQYF
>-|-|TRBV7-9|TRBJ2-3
TGTGCCAGCAGCTTAGGTGCAGGGCAAGATACGCAGTATTTT
CASSLGAGQDTQYF
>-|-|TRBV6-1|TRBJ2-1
TGTGCCAGCACCACCTCCCGGGCCTCCAACCGCGATGAGCAGTTCTTC
CASTTSRASNRDEQFF
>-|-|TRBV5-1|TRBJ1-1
TGCGCCAGCAGCCCATACGGGAACACTGAAGCTTTCTTT
CASSPYGNTEAFF
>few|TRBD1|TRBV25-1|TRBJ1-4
TGTGCCGGCAGTGACTTGGGACAGGGTAATGAAAAACTGTTTTTT
CAGSDLGQGNEKLFF
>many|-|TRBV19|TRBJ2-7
TGTGCCAGTAGTGGCGCAGGGTCCTACGAGCAGTACTTC
CASSGAGSYEQYF
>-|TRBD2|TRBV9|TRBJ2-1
TGTGCCAGCAGAAGGGGACTAGCGGGGTACAATGAGCAGTTCTTC
CASRRGLAGYNEQFF
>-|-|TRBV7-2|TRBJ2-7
TGTGCCAGCAGCTCTCCGGGACTTTTCTACGAGCAGTACTTC
CASSSPGLFYEQYF
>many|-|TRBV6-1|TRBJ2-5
TGTGCCAGCAGTGTAACCCGGGGCGGAGAGACCCAGTACTTC
CASSVTRGGETQYF
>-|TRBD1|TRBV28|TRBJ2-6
TGTGCCAGCAGTTTTCTGGCAGGGGGAACGAGGGGGGCCAACGTCCTGACTTTC
CASSFLAGGTRGANVLTF
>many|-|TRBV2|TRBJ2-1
TGTGCCGTCTCCAGCGAGGGTGAGCAGTTCTTC
CAVSSEGEQFF
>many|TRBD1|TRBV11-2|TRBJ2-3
TGTGCCAGCACCCTAGGACAGGGCACAGATACGCAGTATTTT
CASTLGQGTDTQYF